This T cell receptor (beta chain) was sequenced in a study of blood T cells in healthy people across ages (dated by TCRdb to the mid-2010s). The study in broad terms: In model experiments, template switching captured roughly one uniquely barcoded TCR beta cDNA molecule for every two T cells. Age-related changes in TCR beta repertoire diversity were measured in the study by deep sequencing normalized with unique cDNA molecular identifiers. The donors were divided into four age groups: young (average around 17 years), middle-aged (approximately 41), aged (about 60) and long-lived (82). To avoid experimental bias, donors of different ages were distributed randomly across sequencing lanes. For two donors (one aged 18 to 30 and one aged 80 or older), the study analyzed two additional independent replicas of 1 million unique cDNA reads from the same blood draw.

The donors were roughly 40 Caucasian individuals from Russia, aged about 6 to 95 years, who were systemically healthy. Each donor gave around 9.5 milliliters of peripheral blood, collected into EDTA-treated Vacutainer tubes. Ficoll-Paque density-gradient centrifugation was used to isolate PBMCs, with at least 6.5 million per sample. Trizol reagent was used to extract total RNA from the PBMCs, yielding at least 5.5 micrograms per sample. For every donor, an aliquot of PBMCs went through flow cytometry to measure the percentages of naive CD45RAhigh/CD27high T cells. The trim is 6 bases for V and 5 bases for J, with a gap of 14 bases between the germline ends. The CDR3 numbers 14 residues from cysteine through phenylalanine. Just the 42-base CDR3 DNA is kept, in frame starting at base 1. The library came from 5' RACE. This sample was sequenced with an Illumina HiSeq 2500. A second PCR of roughly 7 to 11 cycles was performed with a sample-barcoded 5' primer and a J-beta primer mix. Each TCR beta cDNA molecule received a unique molecular identifier from a template-switch 5' adaptor carrying 12 random nucleotides. Each sample yielded at least 3 million CDR3-containing paired-end reads. First-strand cDNA synthesis was performed from all RNA using the Mint cDNA synthesis kit, with priming by a TRBC-specific oligonucleotide. Following uracil-DNA glycosylase treatment, a first 18-cycle PCR with universal primers M1SS and BC2_uni_R was performed on all cDNA. The authors' pipeline ran thus. For normalization, 1 million high-quality reads were randomly selected from each sample, with every read carrying a distinct molecular identifier. Instead of being binned into consensus sequences, reads with shared molecular identifiers were discarded. CDR3 identification, clonotype clustering and error correction used MiTCR with a Q25 quality threshold and the strictest error-elimination algorithm. A nonparametric unseen species model using Euler transformation provided a lower-bound estimate of total TCR beta diversity. In TCRdb, the public reads were trimmed at Q25 with fastp and aligned with MiXCR, with productive beta chains retained. Duplicate CDR3 protein sequences are folded into a single record with the most common DNA and genes. The V and J calls reflect TCRdb's pipeline rather than the authors' work. This sample comprises roughly 2 million distinct CDR3 sequences, around 50% of them detected only once. The ten largest clonotypes hold approximately 2.1% of the sample.

Points the paper makes about the study in general: Because the CMV infection status of the donors was unknown, age-related changes in expanded clonotypes may potentially have been confounded. There was a strong correlation between observed TCR beta diversity and the percentage of naive T cells measured by flow cytometry. Estimates of total diversity from one million sequenced T cells were regarded as lower bounds and underestimates. As age increased, observed TCR beta diversity per million T cells dropped in a roughly linear way, and a significant reduction was already evident by age about 40. Compared with the aged group, more naive CD4+ T cells, fewer expanded clones and increased TCR diversity were shown by the long-lived group, suggesting age selection. Bulk unsorted PBMC profiling prevented conclusive comparison of naive and antigen-experienced compartments.

This clonotype was seen only once. Its target antigen remains unknown. No much larger clone is present one base from it, and per-base qualities are unavailable. This receptor was taken from a middle-aged woman in good health. The sample consisted of blood. The chain links TRBV12-3 or TRBV12-4 with TRBJ2-1; matching of 6 bases hints at TRBD2 as the D gene. Read as DNA, the sequence is TGTGCCAGCAGCGCAGCCTGGGGGGACAATGAGCAGTTCTTC. Translated, it gives CASSAAWGDNEQFF.